The sequence of this T cell receptor (beta chain) was determined in a study of blood T cell repertoires in COVID-19 (TCRdb year 2020). About the full investigation: Collaborator samples came from the United States, Italy and Spain and covered acute and convalescent phases of COVID-19. The material from the prospective study consisted of cDNA or gDNA derived from T cells, B-cell-depleted T cells, or PBMCs. Subjects who had been exposed to COVID-19, were actively infected with it, or had recovered from it provided the deeply sampled blood TCRbeta repertoires that made up the dataset. The repertoires were released in a freely available public database intended as a resource for research on the immune response to SARS-CoV-2. Samples were obtained from the ongoing ImmuneRACE study (first 160 participants) and from approximately 1,200 subjects provided by 6 global collaborators. Sample metadata almost always included a de-identified subject ID, COVID-19 status, age in years and sex. Where available, HLA class I and class II types were obtained from metadata supplied by the sample provider rather than from assay-based typing.

The immunoSEQ Assay, a bias-controlled multiplex PCR, was used to amplify TCRbeta CDR3 regions from genomic DNA. In the source study's methods: Within the assay, amplification of reference gene primers was used to estimate how many nucleated cells each sample contained. Sequence reads were collapsed and filtered to measure the absolute abundance of every unique TCRbeta CDR3 rearrangement. Productive Simpson clonality was computed per sample as the square root of Simpson's diversity index over productive rearrangements. Drawn from immuneACCESS, this table holds only the in-frame rearrangements with V and J called that TCRdb kept. Clones are partly lost; checked studies trace under half to an unresolved V gene and leave the rest unexplained. V and J calls and clone size follow that table, whereas D and trimming were derived from the DNA. For this sample there are under 200,000 clones; 87% appear just once. The ten largest clonotypes hold 3.5% to 4.5% of the sample.

Each collaborating institution followed its own protocols to collect whole blood in K2EDTA tubes. Collaborator samples were shipped for TCRbeta analysis as frozen whole blood, isolated PBMCs, or DNA extracted from either sample type. Note on this clone: Which antigen it targets is not known. It has no much larger one-base neighbor in the sample; base qualities were not kept.

Study-wide conclusions, independent of this receptor: The amount of clinical and demographic metadata varied by source and participant and was provided uncurated.

For CDR1 and CDR2, the germline V gene lists MNHEY and SVGAGI. Here V drops 6 bases and J drops 4 bases, and the junction holds 5 bases not matched to any gene. From the cysteine up to the phenylalanine, the CDR3 has a length of 13 residues. This entry keeps only the CDR3 DNA: 39 bases, framed from base 1. The sequence derives from a man aged 18 to 29 with active or convalescent COVID-19. The V gene is TRBV6-5 and the J gene is TRBJ1-1; the central 7 bases match TRBD1. Input material: peripheral blood. CDR3 sequence: CASRITGATEAFF. The DNA sequence is given as TGTGCCAGCAGGATTACAGGGGCCACTGAAGCTTTCTTT.